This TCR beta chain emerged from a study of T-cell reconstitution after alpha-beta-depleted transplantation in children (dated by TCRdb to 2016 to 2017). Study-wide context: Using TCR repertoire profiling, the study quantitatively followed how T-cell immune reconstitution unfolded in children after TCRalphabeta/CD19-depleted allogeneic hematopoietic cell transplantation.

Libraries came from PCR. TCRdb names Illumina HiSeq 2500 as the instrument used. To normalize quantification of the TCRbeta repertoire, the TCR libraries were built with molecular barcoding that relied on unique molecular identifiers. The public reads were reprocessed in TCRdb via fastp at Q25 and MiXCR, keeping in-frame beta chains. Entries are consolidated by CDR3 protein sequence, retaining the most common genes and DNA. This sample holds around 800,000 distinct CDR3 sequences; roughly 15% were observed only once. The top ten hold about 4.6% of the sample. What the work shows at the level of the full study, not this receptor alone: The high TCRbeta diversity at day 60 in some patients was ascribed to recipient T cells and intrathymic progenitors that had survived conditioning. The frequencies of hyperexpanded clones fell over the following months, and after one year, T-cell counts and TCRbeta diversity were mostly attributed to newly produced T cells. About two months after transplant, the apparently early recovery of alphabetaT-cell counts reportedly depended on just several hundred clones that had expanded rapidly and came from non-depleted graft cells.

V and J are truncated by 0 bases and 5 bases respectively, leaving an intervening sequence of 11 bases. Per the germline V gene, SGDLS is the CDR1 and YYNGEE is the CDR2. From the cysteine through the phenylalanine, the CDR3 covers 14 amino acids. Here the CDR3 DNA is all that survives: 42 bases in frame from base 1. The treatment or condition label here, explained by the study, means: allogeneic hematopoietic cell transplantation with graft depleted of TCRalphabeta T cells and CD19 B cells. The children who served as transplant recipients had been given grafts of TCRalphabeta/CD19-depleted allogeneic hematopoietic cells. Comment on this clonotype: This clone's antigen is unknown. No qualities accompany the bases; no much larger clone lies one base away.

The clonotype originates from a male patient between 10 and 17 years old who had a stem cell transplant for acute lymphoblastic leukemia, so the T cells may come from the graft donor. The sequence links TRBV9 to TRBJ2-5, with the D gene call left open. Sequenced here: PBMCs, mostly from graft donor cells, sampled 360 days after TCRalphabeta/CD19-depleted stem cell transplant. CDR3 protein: CASSVGAFRETQYF. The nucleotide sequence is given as TGTGCCAGCAGCGTAGGGGCCTTCCGGGAGACCCAGTACTTC.